This T cell receptor beta chain was recorded in a study of beta chain features in type 1 diabetes. Study results and limitations: Sampled from patients, naive, central memory and Treg TCRB repertoires appeared more similar than those sampled from healthy donors. In all four CD4+ subsets, TCRB CDR3 length was significantly, moderately reduced in type 1 diabetes.

What was sequenced were expressed TCRB transcripts, since all of the isolated RNA had been reverse transcribed. Generated by immunoSEQ multiplex PCR, the TCRdb table keeps only in-frame clones and is missing some. The sample yields 310,000 or so clones, 11% seen once. This clone was detected only a few times. The antigen remains undetermined. Markers CD45RO/CCR7/CD25/CD127/CD95/CD27 served to sort CD4+ naive, central memory, regulatory and stem cell-like memory cells. Germline assignment: CDR1 MGHDK and CDR2 SYGVNS. V was pared by 2 bases and J by 2 bases, with 13 bases between. The CDR3 consists of 15 residues.

The sample was naive CD4+ T cells from blood. The clonotype comes from a woman in her 30s in good health. This rearrangement joins TRBV25-1 to TRBJ2-7; D is possibly TRBD1 (6 bases). In DNA, the CDR3 is TGTGCCAGCAGTGAAGACTGGACAGCAACCTACGAGCAGTACTTC. It specifies CASSEDWTATYEQYF.